The 7 T cell receptor beta chains in this list originate from one sample, sequenced in a study of T cells in women clearing cervical HPV infection. The repertoire was sequenced with immunoSEQ multiplex PCR; TCRdb's copy has only in-frame clones and lacks some. The record lists 30,000 to 50,000 clones, of which the ten most abundant hold 4.5% to 6%. The sequencing sample was made of blood buffy coat. The receptors derive from a woman between 18 and 70 years old with a cervical HPV16 infection that either progressed to CIN3+ or cleared (not recorded which).

The chain's CDR3 is CASSFGTSLYNEQFF. The covered CDR3 bases are TGTGCCAGCAGCTTCGGGACATCACTCTACAATGAG. This sequence joins TRBV14 and TRBJ2-1; maybe TRBD1 (6 bases). Read sequence stops 3 residues before the CDR3 end, and the germline J gene provides the missing end. This CDR3 has 15 residues. V was trimmed by 5 bases and J by 3 bases, leaving 14 bases between them. Germline assignment: CDR1 SGHDN and CDR2 FVKESK.

The sequenced part of the CDR3 DNA is TGCGCCAGCAGTGAGTCGGACAGATTGAACACCGGGGAG. Translation: CASSESDRLNTGE. The full CDR3 protein reads CASSESDRLNTGELFF. The rearrangement joins TRBV10-1 to TRBJ2-2, with TRBD1 as a possible D gene (6 bases). Coverage ceases 3 residues before the CDR3 finishes, and the germline J gene fills in the end. Between the trimmed V and J ends, which lost 0 bases and 1 base, there was a span of 9 bases. CDR1 is WNHNN and CDR2 is SYGVQD in the germline V gene (reference sequence). The CDR3 consists of 16 residues.

Comments on this clone: Read data end 3 residues before the CDR3 end; the end is taken from the germline J gene. The chain couples TRBV14 to TRBJ2-7; no definite D call. CDR1 is SGHDN, CDR2 FVKESK, per germline. The CDR3 spans 14 residues. Trimming took 0 bases from V and 3 from J, leaving 9 bases between them. CDR3 residues: CASSQDTGFYEQYF. The CDR3 DNA, read in part, is TGTGCCAGCAGCCAAGATACCGGGTTCTACGAG.

In regard to this clone: The CDR3 is cut off 3 residues early in the read; its end comes from the germline J gene. The chain joins TRBV29-1 to TRBJ2-3; perhaps TRBD2 as D (6 bases). Trimming took off 7 bases at V and 4 bases at J, with 18 bases between the two ends. The CDR3 length is 14 residues. The germline V gene has CDR1 SQVTM and CDR2 ANQGSEA. Partial CDR3 DNA: TGCAGCGCAAGGGACTCCGGCAGGGCAGATACG. This sequence encodes CSARDSGRADT. The entire CDR3 sequence reads CSARDSGRADTQYF.

CDR3 bases read: TGTGCCACCCGGGACAGGGGTGGC. Translating gives CATRDRGG. The entire CDR3 reads CATRDRGGYTF. J is TRBJ1-2 and V is TRBV19, with 10 bases fitting TRBD1. Coverage ceases 3 residues before the CDR3 finishes, and the germline J gene fills in the end. The germline V gene has CDR1 LNHDA and CDR2 SQIVND (reference sequence). V trimming: 10 bases; J trimming: 7 bases; junction bases outside the gene matches: 3. The CDR3 runs to 11 residues.

A word on this clone: Read coverage stops 3 residues before the CDR3 terminus; the germline J gene supplies the remainder. The V call is TRBV30, the J call TRBJ2-5; tentatively, D is TRBD2 (6 bases). Trimming took 5 bases from V and 4 from J, leaving 14 bases between them. Germline CDR1 GTSNPN, CDR2 SVGIG (reference sequence). The CDR3 sequence is 13 residues long. The CDR3 loop reads CAWRDRGIETQYF. The part of the CDR3 DNA that was read is TGTGCCTGGCGGGACCGGGGGATAGAGACC.

A note on this clone: The read finishes 3 residues shy of the CDR3 end, and the germline J gene is used to complete it. The gene calls are TRBV10-3 and TRBJ1-1; TRBD1 is a possible D gene (5 bases). Per germline, CDR1 ENHRY and CDR2 SYGVKD. The CDR3 contains 12 residues. CDR3 region: CAIRDGGVYAFF. The DNA read from the CDR3 is TGTGCCATCAGGGATGGGGGGGTGTAC.